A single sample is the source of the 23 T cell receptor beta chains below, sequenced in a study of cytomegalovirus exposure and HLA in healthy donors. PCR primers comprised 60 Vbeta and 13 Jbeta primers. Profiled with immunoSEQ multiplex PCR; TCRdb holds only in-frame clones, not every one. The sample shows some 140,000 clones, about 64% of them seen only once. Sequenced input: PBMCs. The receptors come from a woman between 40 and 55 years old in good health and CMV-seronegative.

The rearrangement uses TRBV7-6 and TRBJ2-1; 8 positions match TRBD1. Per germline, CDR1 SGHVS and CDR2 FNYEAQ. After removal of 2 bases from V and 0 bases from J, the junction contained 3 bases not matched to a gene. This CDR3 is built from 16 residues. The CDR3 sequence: CASSLTDRASYNEQFF. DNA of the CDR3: TGTGCCAGCAGCTTAACGGACAGGGCCTCCTACAATGAGCAGTTCTTC.

CDR3 bases: TGTGCCAGCAGCCCTGGGGACTTACTCTACGAGCAGTACTTC. Translated, it gives CASSPGDLLYEQYF. J is TRBJ2-7 and V is TRBV6-4; maybe TRBD2 (6 bases). CDR1 and CDR2 from the germline V gene are MRHNA and SNTAGT. This CDR3 has 14 residues. V lost 6 bases to trimming and J lost 3 bases, with 15 bases between them.

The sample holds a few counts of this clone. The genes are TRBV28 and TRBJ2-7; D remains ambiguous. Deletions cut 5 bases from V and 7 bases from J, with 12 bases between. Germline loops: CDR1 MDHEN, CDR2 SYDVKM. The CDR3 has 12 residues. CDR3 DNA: TGTGCCAGCAGTGCCCCTAGTCCAGAGCAGTACTTC. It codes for CASSAPSPEQYF. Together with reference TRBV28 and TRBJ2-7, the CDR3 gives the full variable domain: DVKVTQSSRYLVKRTGEKVFLECVQDMDHENMFWYRQDPGLGLRLIYFSYDVKMKEKGDIPEGYSVSREKKERFSLILESASTNQTSMYLCASSAPSPEQYFGPGTRLTVT.

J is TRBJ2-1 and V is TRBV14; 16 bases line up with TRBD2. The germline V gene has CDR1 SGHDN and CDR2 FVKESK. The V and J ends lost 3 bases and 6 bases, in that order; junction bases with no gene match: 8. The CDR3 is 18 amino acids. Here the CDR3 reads CASSQGLAGGPNRNEQFF. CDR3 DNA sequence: TGTGCCAGCAGCCAGGGACTAGCGGGGGGGCCGAATCGCAATGAGCAGTTCTTC.

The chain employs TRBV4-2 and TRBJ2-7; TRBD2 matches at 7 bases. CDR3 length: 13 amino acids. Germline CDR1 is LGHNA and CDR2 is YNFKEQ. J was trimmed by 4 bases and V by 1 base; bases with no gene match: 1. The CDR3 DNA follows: TGTGCCAGCAGCCAAGGGGGGGGGTACGAGCAGTACTTC. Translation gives CASSQGGGYEQYF.

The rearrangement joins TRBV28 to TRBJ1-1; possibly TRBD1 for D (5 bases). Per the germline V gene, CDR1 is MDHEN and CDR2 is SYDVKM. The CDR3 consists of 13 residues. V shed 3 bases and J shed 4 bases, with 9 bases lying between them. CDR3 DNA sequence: TGTGCCAGCAGTTTGGTGGGGGGCACTGAAGCTTTCTTT. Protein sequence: CASSLVGGTEAFF.

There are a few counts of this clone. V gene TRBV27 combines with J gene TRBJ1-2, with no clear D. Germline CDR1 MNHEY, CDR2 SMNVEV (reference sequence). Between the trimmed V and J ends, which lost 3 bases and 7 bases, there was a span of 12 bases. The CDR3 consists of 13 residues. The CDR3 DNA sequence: TGTGCCAGCAGTTTTTCGGGCGGACTTGGCTACACCTTC. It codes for CASSFSGGLGYTF.

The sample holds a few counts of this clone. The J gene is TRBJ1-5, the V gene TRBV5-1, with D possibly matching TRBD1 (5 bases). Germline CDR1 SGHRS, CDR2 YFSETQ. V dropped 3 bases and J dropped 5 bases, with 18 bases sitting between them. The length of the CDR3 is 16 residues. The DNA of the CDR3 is TGCGCCAGCAGCTCGGGACTAACCTTCGGGGATCAGCCCCAGCATTTT. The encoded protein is CASSSGLTFGDQPQHF. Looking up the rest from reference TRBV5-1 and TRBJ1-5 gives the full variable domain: KAGVTQTPRYLIKTRGQQVTLSCSPISGHRSVSWYQQTPGQGLQFLFEYFSETQRNKGNFPGRFSGRQFSNSRSEMNVSTLELGDSALYLCASSSGLTFGDQPQHFGDGTRLSIL.

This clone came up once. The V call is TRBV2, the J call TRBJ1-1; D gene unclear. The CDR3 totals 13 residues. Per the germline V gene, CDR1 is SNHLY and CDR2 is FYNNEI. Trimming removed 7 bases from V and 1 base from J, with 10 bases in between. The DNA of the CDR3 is TGTGCCAGCAATAAAGAGGCGAACACTGAAGCTTTCTTT. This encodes CASNKEANTEAFF. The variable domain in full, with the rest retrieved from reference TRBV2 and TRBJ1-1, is EPEVTQTPSHQVTQMGQEVILRCVPISNHLYFYWYRQILGQKVEFLVSFYNNEISEKSEIFDDQFSVERPDGSNFTLKIRSTKLEDSAMYFCASNKEANTEAFFGQGTRLTVV.

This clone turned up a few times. The DNA for the CDR3 is TGTGCCAGCAGTCCACTGGTCCTGTCTTACACTGAAGCTTTCTTT. This encodes CASSPLVLSYTEAFF. V usage is TRBV7-9 and J usage is TRBJ1-1; D gene uncertain. V was pared by 6 bases and J by 3 bases, with 17 bases between. This CDR3 has 15 residues. Germline V CDR1 and CDR2: SEHNR, FQNEAQ (reference sequence).

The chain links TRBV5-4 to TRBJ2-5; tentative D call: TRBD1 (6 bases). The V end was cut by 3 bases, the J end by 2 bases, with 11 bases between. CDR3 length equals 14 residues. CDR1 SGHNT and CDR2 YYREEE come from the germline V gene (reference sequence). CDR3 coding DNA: TGTGCCAGCAGCTCAGGGGTTGGGCAAGAGACCCAGTACTTC. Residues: CASSSGVGQETQYF.

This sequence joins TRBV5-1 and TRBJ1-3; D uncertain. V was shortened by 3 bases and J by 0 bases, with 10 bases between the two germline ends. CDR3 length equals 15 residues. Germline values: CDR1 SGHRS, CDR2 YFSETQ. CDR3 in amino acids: CASSWEGDSGNTIYF. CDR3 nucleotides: TGCGCCAGCAGCTGGGAGGGAGACTCTGGAAACACCATATATTTT.

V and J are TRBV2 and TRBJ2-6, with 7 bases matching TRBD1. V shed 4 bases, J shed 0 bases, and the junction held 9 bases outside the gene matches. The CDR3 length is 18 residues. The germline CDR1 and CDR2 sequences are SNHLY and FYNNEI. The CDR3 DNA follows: TGTGCCAGCAGTGGTAGGGGGCCTAGCCCCTCTGGGGCCAACGTCCTGACTTTC. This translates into CASSGRGPSPSGANVLTF.

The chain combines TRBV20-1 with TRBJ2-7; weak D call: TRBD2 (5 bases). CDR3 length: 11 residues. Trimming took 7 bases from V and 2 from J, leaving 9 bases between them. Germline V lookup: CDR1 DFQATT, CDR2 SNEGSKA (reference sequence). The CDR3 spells CSGGLTYEQYF. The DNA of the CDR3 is TGCAGTGGCGGGCTGACCTACGAGCAGTACTTC.

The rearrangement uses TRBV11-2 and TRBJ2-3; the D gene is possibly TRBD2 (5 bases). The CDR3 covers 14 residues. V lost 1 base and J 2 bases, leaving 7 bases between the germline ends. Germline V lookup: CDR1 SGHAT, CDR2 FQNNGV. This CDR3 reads CASSLAGNTDTQYF. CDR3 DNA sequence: TGTGCCAGCAGCTTAGCGGGGAACACAGATACGCAGTATTTT.

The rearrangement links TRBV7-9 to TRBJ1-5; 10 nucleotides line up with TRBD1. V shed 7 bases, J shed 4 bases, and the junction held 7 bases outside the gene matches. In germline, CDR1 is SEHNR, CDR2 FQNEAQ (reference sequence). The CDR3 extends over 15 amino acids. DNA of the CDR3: TGTGCCAGCACCCTCGGGACAGGGGAGAATCAGCCCCAGCATTTT. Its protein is CASTLGTGENQPQHF.

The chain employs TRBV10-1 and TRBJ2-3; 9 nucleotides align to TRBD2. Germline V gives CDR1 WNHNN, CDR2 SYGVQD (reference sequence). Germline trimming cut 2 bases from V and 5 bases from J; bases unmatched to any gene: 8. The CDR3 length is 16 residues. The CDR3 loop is CASSEGRGGRGDTQYF. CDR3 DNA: TGCGCCAGCAGTGAGGGGCGGGGGGGCCGAGGAGATACGCAGTATTTT.

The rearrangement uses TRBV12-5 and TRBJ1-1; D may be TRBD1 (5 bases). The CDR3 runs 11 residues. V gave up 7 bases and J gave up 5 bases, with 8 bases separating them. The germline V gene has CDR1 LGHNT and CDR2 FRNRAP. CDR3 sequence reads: CASVGGTEAFF. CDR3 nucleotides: TGTGCTAGTGTTGGGGGGACTGAAGCTTTCTTT.

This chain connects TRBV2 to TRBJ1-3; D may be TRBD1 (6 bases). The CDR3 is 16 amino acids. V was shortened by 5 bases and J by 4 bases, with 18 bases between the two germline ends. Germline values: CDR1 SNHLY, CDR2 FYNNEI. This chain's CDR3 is CASSLSSAGAGNTIYF. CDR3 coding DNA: TGTGCCAGCAGTTTATCGTCGGCAGGGGCCGGAAACACCATATATTTT.

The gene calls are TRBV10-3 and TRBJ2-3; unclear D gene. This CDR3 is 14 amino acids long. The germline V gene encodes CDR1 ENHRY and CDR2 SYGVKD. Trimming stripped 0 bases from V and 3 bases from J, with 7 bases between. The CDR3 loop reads CAISESVDTDTQYF. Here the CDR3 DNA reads TGTGCCATCAGTGAGTCGGTAGATACAGATACGCAGTATTTT.

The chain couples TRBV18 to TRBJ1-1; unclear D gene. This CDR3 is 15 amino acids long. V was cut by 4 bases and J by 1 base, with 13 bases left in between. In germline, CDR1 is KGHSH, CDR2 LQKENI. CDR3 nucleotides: TGTGCCAGCTCACTTTCCCCGGGGAAGAACACTGAAGCTTTCTTT. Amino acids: CASSLSPGKNTEAFF.

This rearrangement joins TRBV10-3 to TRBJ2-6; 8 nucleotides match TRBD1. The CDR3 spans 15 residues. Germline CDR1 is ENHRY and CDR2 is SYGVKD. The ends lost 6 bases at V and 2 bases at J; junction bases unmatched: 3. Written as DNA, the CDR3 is TGTGCCATCAGCGAACAGGGGGCTGGGGCCAACGTCCTGACTTTC. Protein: CAISEQGAGANVLTF.

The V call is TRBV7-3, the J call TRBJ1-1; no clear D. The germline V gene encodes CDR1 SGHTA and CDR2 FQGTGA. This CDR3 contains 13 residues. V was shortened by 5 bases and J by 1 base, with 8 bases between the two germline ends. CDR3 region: CASSLAGNTEAFF. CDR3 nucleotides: TGTGCCAGCAGCCTCGCGGGGAACACTGAAGCTTTCTTT.